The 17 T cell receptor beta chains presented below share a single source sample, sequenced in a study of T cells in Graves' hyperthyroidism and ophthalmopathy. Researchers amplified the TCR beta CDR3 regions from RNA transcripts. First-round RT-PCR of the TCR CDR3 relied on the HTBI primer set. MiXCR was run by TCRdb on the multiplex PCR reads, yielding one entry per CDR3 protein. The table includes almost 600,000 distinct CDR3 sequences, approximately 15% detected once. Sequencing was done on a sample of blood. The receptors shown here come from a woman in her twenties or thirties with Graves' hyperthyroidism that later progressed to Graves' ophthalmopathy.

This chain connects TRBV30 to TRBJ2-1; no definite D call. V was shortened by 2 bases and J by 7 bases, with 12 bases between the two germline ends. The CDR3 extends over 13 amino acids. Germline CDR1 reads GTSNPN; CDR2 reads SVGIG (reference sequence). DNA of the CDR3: TGTGCCTGGAGTCGACGAGGTCCTAATGAGCAGTTCTTC. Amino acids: CAWSRRGPNEQFF.

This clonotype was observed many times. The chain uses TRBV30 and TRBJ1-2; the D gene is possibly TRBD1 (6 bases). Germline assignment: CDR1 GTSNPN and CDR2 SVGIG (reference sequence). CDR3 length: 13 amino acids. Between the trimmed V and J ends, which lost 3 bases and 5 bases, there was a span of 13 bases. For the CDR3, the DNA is TGTGCCTGGAGGGGAGGGGGACGGTATGGCTACACCTTC. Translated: CAWRGGGRYGYTF.

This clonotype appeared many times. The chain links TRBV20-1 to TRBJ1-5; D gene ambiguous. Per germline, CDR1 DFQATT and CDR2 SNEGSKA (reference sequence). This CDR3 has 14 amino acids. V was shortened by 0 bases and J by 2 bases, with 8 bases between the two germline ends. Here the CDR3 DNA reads TGCAGTGCTAGAGACATTAGAGGCAATCAGCCCCAGCATTTT. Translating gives CSARDIRGNQPQHF.

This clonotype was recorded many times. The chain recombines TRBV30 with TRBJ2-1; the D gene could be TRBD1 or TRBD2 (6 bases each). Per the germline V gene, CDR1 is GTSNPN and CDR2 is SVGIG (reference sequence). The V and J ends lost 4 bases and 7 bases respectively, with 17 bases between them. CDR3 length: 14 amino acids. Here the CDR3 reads CAWMRGGTINEQFF. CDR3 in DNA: TGTGCCTGGATGCGTGGCGGGACAATAAATGAGCAGTTCTTC.

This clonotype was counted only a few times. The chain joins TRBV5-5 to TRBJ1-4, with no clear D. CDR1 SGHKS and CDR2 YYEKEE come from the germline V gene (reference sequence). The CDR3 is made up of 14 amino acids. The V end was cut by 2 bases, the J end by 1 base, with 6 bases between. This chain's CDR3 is CASSLEGTNEKLFF. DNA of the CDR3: TGTGCCAGCAGCTTAGAGGGAACTAATGAAAAACTGTTTTTT.

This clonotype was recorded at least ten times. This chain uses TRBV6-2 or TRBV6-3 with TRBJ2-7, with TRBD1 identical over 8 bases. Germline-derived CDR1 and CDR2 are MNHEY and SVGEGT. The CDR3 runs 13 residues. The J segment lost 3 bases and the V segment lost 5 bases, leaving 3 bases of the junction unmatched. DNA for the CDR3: TGTGCCAGCAGTACCAGGGGGCACTACGAGCAGTACTTC. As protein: CASSTRGHYEQYF.

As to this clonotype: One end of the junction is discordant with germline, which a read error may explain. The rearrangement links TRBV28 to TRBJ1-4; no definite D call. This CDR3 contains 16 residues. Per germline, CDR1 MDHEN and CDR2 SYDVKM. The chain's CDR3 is CASSSLISRGYEKPFF. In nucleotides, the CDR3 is TGTGCCAGCAGTTCCCTCATCAGCAGAGGATATGAAAAACCGTTTTTT.

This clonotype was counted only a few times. The CDR3 nucleotides read TGTGCCAGCAGTGATTCGACCAGGGACGTGGCTGGCTACACCTTC. Translated, it gives CASSDSTRDVAGYTF. The chain combines TRBV25-1 with TRBJ1-2, with a tentative D call TRBD1 (5 bases). CDR3 length equals 15 residues. The ends were cut back, 3 bases at V and 7 bases at J, with 18 bases in the middle. The V gene's germline CDR1 is MGHDK and CDR2 SYGVNS.

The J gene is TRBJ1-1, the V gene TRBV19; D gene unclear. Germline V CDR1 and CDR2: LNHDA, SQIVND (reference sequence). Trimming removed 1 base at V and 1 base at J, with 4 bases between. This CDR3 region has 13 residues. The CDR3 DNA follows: TGTGCCAGTAGTATAGCCCAGAACACTGAAGCTTTCTTT. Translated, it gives CASSIAQNTEAFF.

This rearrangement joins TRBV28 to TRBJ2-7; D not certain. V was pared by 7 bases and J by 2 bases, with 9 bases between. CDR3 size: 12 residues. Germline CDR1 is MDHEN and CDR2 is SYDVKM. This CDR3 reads CASTTSTYEQYF. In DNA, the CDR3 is TGTGCCAGCACTACTTCGACCTACGAGCAGTACTTC.

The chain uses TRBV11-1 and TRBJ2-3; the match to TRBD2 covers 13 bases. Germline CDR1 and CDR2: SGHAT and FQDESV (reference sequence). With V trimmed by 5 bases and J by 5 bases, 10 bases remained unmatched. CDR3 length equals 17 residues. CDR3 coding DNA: TGTGCCAGCAGCCCGGGGGGACTAGCGGGAATCAAAGATACGCAGTATTTT. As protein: CASSPGGLAGIKDTQYF.

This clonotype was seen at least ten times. CDR3 residues: CASSLDSDNQPQHF. The DNA for the CDR3 is TGTGCCAGCAGCTTAGATTCGGACAATCAGCCCCAGCATTTT. The rearrangement links TRBV7-8 to TRBJ1-5; D is unclear. The CDR3 consists of 14 residues. Germline lookup yields CDR1 SGHVS and CDR2 FQNEAQ. V was cut by 1 base and J by 3 bases, with 7 bases left in between.

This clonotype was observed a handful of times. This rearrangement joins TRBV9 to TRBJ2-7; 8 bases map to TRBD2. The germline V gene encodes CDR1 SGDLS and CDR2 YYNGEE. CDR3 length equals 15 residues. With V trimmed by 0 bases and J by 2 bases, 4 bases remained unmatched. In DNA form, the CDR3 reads TGTGCCAGCAGCGTAGAGGAACTAGCGGCCTACGAGCAGTACTTC. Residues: CASSVEELAAYEQYF.

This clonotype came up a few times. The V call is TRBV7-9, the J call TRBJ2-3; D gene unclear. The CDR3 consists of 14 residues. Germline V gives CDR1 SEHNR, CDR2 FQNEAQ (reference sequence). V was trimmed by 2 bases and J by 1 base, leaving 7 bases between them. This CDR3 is CASSLSGRTDTQYF. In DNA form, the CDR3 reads TGTGCCAGCAGCTTATCTGGCCGCACAGATACGCAGTATTTT.

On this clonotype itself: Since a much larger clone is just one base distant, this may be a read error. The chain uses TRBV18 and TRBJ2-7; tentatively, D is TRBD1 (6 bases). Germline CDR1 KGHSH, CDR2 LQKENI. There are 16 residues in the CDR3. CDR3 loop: CASSPTSGTWTYDQYF. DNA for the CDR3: TGTGCCAGCTCACCGACATCCGGGACATGGACCTACGACCAGTACTTC. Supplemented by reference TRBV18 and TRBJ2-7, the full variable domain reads NAGVMQNPRHLVRRRGQEARLRCSPMKGHSHVYWYRQLPEEGLKFMVYLQKENIIDESGMPKERFSAEFPKEGPSILRIQQVVRGDSAAYFCASSPTSGTWTYDQYFGPGTRLTVT.

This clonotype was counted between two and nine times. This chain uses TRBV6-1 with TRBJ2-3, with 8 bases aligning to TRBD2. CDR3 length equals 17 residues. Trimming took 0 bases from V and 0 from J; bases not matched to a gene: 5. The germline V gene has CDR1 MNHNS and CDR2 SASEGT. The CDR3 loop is CASSEAGLGGSTDTQYF. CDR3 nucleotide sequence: TGTGCCAGCAGTGAAGCGGGACTAGGGGGGAGCACAGATACGCAGTATTTT.

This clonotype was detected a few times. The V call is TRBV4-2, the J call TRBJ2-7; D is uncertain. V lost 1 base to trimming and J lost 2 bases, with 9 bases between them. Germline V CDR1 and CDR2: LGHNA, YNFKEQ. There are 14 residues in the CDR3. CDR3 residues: CASSQGRVAYEQYF. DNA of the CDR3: TGTGCCAGCAGCCAAGGTAGGGTCGCCTACGAGCAGTACTTC.